A single sample is the source of the 4 T cell receptor beta chains below, sequenced in a study of radiation and T cells in renal cell carcinoma. Profiling relied on immunoSEQ multiplex PCR, and the TCRdb table lists in-frame clones only, not all of them. This sample has approximately 100,000 clones, with around 88% found just once. Stated time point: baseline pretreatment blood. Documented treatment: 15 Gy SBRT to primary tumor, nephrectomy 4 weeks later. Specimen: blood, collected from a patient whose treatment included radiotherapy and nephrectomy. These receptors were obtained from a man in his fifties with renal cell carcinoma.

The chain has TRBV5-1 and TRBJ2-1; the D is unclear. CDR3 size: 14 residues. Germline CDR1 reads SGHRS; CDR2 reads YFSETQ. V was pared by 4 bases and J by 5 bases, with 13 bases between. The CDR3 reads CASSRMGTDNEQFF. The DNA of the CDR3 is TGCGCCAGCAGCCGCATGGGAACCGACAATGAGCAGTTCTTC. Combining the CDR3 with reference TRBV5-1 and TRBJ2-1 gives the whole variable domain KAGVTQTPRYLIKTRGQQVTLSCSPISGHRSVSWYQQTPGQGLQFLFEYFSETQRNKGNFPGRFSGRQFSNSRSEMNVSTLELGDSALYLCASSRMGTDNEQFFGPGTRLTVL.

The chain combines TRBV5-1 with TRBJ2-5; D gene unclear. This CDR3 region has 15 residues. Trimming removed 0 bases at V and 2 bases at J, with 11 bases between. Germline CDR1 SGHRS, CDR2 YFSETQ. As DNA, the CDR3 is TGCGCCAGCAGCTTGGCTGGACCGCGACAAGAGACCCAGTACTTC. It codes for CASSLAGPRQETQYF.

This clone appeared a single time. The chain uses TRBV4-1 and TRBJ2-1; D is ambiguous. The CDR3 length is 19 residues. Trimming cost V 0 bases and J 6 bases, with 24 bases left between them. CDR1 and CDR2 (germline): MGHRA, YSYEKL. CDR3 sequence: CASSQDLIEQMEVGNEQFF. The CDR3 DNA reads as TGCGCCAGCAGCCAAGATTTGATAGAACAGATGGAAGTTGGCAATGAGCAGTTCTTC.

In nucleotides, the CDR3 is TGTGCCACCAGCTGGGGGGGAGCGGGACAGGTCTTTACTAGGACCCAGTACTTC. Translation: CATSWGGAGQVFTRTQYF. This rearrangement joins TRBV15 to TRBJ2-5; D may be TRBD1 (8 bases). From germline, CDR1 is LNHNV and CDR2 YYDKDF (reference sequence). The CDR3 spans 18 residues. Trimming took 5 bases from V and 7 from J, leaving 29 bases between them. The full variable domain, in which reference TRBV15 and TRBJ2-5 provide the parts outside the CDR3, is DAMVIQNPRYQVTQFGKPVTLSCSQTLNHNVMYWYQQKSSQAPKLLFHYYDKDFNNEADTPDNFQSRRPNTSFCFLDIRSPGLGDTAMYLCATSWGGAGQVFTRTQYFGPGTRLLVL.